This T cell receptor (beta chain) was observed in a study of cytomegalovirus exposure and HLA in healthy donors. About the study: It was reported in a later analysis that the 120 validation repertoires used the same platform as the approximately 600 first-cohort repertoires. Whole-study results and caveats: Cytomegalovirus-associated TCR beta chains were listed, numbering more than 150.

Germline CDR1 and CDR2: SGHTA and FQGTGA. Germline trimming cut 5 bases from V and 2 bases from J; bases unmatched to any gene: 5. This CDR3 comprises 15 residues. A note on this clone: No antigen is known for it.

The donors were members of the validation cohort comprising over a hundred subjects, separate from the approximately 670-subject first cohort. Data came from immunoSEQ multiplex PCR; TCRdb stores just in-frame clones and leaves some out. The sample yields some 140,000 clones, 70% to 90% seen once. This clonotype originated in a woman between 25 and 40 years old in good health and CMV-seronegative. The V gene is TRBV7-3, the J gene TRBJ2-2; 7 bases line up with TRBD2. Sequenced: PBMCs. The CDR3 loop reads CASSLGTTNTGELFF. As DNA, the CDR3 is TGTGCCAGCAGCCTTGGGACTACTAACACCGGGGAGCTGTTTTTT.